Following are 3 T cell receptor beta chains from one sample sequenced in a study of PD-L1 blockade in urothelial cancer. Libraries were prepared by immunoSEQ multiplex PCR; TCRdb keeps only in-frame clonotypes and omits some of them. Found here are tens of thousands of clones, nearly 90% of them singletons; the top ten hold roughly 1.6%. Time point described: pretreatment peripheral blood. The starting material was PBMCs, obtained around atezolizumab (anti-PD-L1) treatment. The source of these receptors is a man aged 55 to 70 with urothelial cancer.

The genes are TRBV5-1 and TRBJ2-5, with D tentatively TRBD1 (5 bases). CDR1 is SGHRS and CDR2 is YFSETQ in the germline V gene. V lost 0 bases and J lost 4, with 7 bases in between. This CDR3 has 13 amino acids. This CDR3 reads CASSLGQGETQYF. In nucleotides, the CDR3 is TGCGCCAGCAGCTTGGGGCAGGGAGAGACCCAGTACTTC.

The rearrangement joins TRBV15 to TRBJ1-5; D is possibly TRBD1 (6 bases). The CDR3 covers 14 residues. V dropped 1 base and J dropped 6 bases, with 10 bases sitting between them. The germline gives CDR1 LNHNV, CDR2 YYDKDF (reference sequence). The DNA of the CDR3 is TGTGCCACCAGCAGAGCAGGGGCGAGTCAGCCCCAGCATTTT. Its translation is CATSRAGASQPQHF. The whole variable domain, remainder taken from reference TRBV15 and TRBJ1-5, is DAMVIQNPRYQVTQFGKPVTLSCSQTLNHNVMYWYQQKSSQAPKLLFHYYDKDFNNEADTPDNFQSRRPNTSFCFLDIRSPGLGDTAMYLCATSRAGASQPQHFGDGTRLSIL.

J is TRBJ2-1 and V is TRBV7-3; D possibly corresponds to TRBD2 (6 bases). The V gene's germline CDR1 is SGHTA and CDR2 FQGTGA. Trimming cost V 8 bases and J 0 bases, with 14 bases left between them. CDR3 length: 15 amino acids. This CDR3 reads CASPRGSSSYNEQFF. The CDR3 region has the DNA TGTGCCAGCCCCCGGGGGTCAAGCTCCTACAATGAGCAGTTCTTC.